This T cell receptor (beta chain) was recorded in a study of blood T cells in healthy people across ages. Turning to the study itself: About one barcoded beta molecule per two T cells came from capture by template switching.

The study drew donors from healthy Caucasian individuals in Russia aged roughly 6 to 90. V lost 1 base and J 8 bases, leaving 21 bases between the germline ends. The CDR3 extends over 17 amino acids. CDR1 is SGHRS, CDR2 YFSETQ, per germline. A second PCR, run for roughly 6 to 11 cycles, used a sample-barcoded 5' primer plus a J-beta primer mix. Each CDR3 protein is one row after TCRdb ran MiXCR on the 5' RACE reads. The sample yields about 500,000 distinct CDR3 sequences, about 24% seen once. The same sample was also used in a study of T cells of mothers and their children. That source adds: Reads recorded for TCR beta CDR3 numbered over 9 million per mother and around 3 million per child.

Input material: blood. The gene calls are TRBV5-1 and TRBJ1-4, with D possibly being TRBD1 (6 bases). The receptor's source is a boy between 5 and 17 years old in good health. The CDR3 here is CASSLTSGDPSREKLFF. The DNA of the CDR3 is TGCGCCAGCAGCTTGACGTCAGGGGATCCTTCGAGGGAAAAACTGTTTTTT. The full variable domain, rest sourced from reference TRBV5-1 and TRBJ1-4, is KAGVTQTPRYLIKTRGQQVTLSCSPISGHRSVSWYQQTPGQGLQFLFEYFSETQRNKGNFPGRFSGRQFSNSRSEMNVSTLELGDSALYLCASSLTSGDPSREKLFFGSGTQLSVL.